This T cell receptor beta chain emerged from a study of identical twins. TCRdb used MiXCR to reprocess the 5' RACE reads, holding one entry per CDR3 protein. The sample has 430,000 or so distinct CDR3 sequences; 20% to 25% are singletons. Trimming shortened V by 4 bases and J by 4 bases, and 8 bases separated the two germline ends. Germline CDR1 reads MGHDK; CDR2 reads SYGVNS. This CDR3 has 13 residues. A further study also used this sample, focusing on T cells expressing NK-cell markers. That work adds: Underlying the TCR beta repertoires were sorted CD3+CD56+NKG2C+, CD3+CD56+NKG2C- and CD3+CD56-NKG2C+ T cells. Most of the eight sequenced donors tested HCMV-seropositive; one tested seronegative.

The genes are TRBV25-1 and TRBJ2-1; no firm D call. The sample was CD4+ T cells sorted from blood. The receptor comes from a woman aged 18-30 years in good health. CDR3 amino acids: CASSGTLYNEQFF. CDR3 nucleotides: TGTGCCAGCAGTGGAACCCTTTACAATGAGCAGTTCTTC.